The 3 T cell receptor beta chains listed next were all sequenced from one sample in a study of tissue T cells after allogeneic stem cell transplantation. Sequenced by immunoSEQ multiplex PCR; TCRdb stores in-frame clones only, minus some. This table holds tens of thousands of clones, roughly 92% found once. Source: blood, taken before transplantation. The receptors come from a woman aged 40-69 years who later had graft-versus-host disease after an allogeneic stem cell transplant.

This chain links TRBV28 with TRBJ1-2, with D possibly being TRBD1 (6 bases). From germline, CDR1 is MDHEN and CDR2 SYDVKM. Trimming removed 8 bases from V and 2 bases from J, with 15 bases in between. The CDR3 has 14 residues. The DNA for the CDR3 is TGTGCCAGCTACCCTCAGCAGGGGAACTATGGCTACACCTTC. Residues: CASYPQQGNYGYTF.

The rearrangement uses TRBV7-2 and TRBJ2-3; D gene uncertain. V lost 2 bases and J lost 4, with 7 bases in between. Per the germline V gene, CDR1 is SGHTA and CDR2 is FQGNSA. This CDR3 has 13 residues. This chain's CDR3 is CASSLSYSDTQYF. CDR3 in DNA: TGTGCCAGCAGCTTATCTTATTCAGATACGCAGTATTTT.

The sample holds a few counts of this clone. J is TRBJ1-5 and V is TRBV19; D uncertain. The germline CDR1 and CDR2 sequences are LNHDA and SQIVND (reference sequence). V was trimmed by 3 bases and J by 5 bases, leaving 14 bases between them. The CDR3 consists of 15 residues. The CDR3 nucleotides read TGTGCCAGTAGTATGGGAAGGGTCGGATATCAGCCCCAGCATTTT. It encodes CASSMGRVGYQPQHF. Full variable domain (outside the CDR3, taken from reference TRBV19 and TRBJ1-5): DGGITQSPKYLFRKEGQNVTLSCEQNLNHDAMYWYRQDPGQGLRLIYYSQIVNDFQKGDIAEGYSVSREKKESFPLTVTSAQKNPTAFYLCASSMGRVGYQPQHFGDGTRLSIL.